Following are 5 T cell receptor beta chains from one sample sequenced in a study of neurological immune-mediated disorders. TCRdb processed the 5' RACE reads anew with MiXCR; each CDR3 protein has one entry. There are under 35,000 distinct CDR3 sequences in the sample; 20% to 25% occur only once, and about 32% lies in the top ten. The sequenced sample was CD4+ T cells from blood. Every receptor here comes from a man aged 50 or older with HTLV-1-associated myelopathy (HAM/TSP).

This clonotype was recorded at least ten times. The rearrangement uses TRBV12-3 or TRBV12-4 and TRBJ2-4, with 9 bases that match TRBD2. V dropped 2 bases and J dropped 1; count of bases not matched to a gene: 15. This CDR3 is built from 20 residues. The CDR3 nucleotides read TGTGCCAGCAGTTTAAGGCGGGGGGGCGCCTTTCATATTGCCAAAAACATTCAGTACTTC. Amino acids: CASSLRRGGAFHIAKNIQYF.

This clonotype was seen ten or more times. This chain links TRBV19 with TRBJ1-5; D unresolved. This CDR3 has 11 residues. The germline CDR1 and CDR2 sequences are LNHDA and SQIVND (reference sequence). V lost 9 bases, J lost 9 bases, and 12 bases lay in between. In DNA, the CDR3 is TGTGCCAGCGCCCATATGGGGCCCCAGCATTTT. This encodes CASAHMGPQHF.

This clonotype was found many times. The chain employs TRBV12-3 or TRBV12-4 and TRBJ1-1; TRBD1 might be the D (6 bases). The CDR3 loop spans 15 amino acids. V lost 2 bases and J 5 bases, leaving 15 bases between the germline ends. CDR3: CASSLSGERRTEAFF. The CDR3 DNA is TGTGCCAGCAGTTTATCAGGGGAAAGGCGAACTGAAGCTTTCTTT.

Ten or more counts support this clonotype. J is TRBJ2-3 and V is TRBV4-1; tentative D call: TRBD1 (7 bases). The V and J ends lost 0 bases and 5 bases respectively, with 12 bases between them. The CDR3 is made up of 15 amino acids. From germline, CDR1 is MGHRA and CDR2 YSYEKL. The chain's CDR3 is CASSQDSRGVDTQYF. CDR3 nucleotide sequence: TGCGCCAGCAGCCAAGATAGCAGGGGGGTAGATACGCAGTATTTT.

This clonotype is classed as medium-sized. The chain has TRBV27 and TRBJ2-3; TRBD1 matches at 9 bases. The trim removed 5 bases at V and 6 bases at J, leaving 6 bases unmatched. CDR3 length: 14 residues. Germline CDR1 and CDR2: MNHEY and SMNVEV (reference sequence). CDR3 sequence reads: CASSPRTGVDTQYF. CDR3 coding DNA: TGTGCCAGCAGTCCCCGGACAGGGGTGGATACGCAGTATTTT.